A selection of T cell receptor beta chains follows, all from one sample in a study of CD8+CD57+ T cells in acquired aplastic anemia. One entry per CDR3 protein, called by TCRdb with MiXCR from the reads. The sample contains around 400,000 distinct CDR3 sequences, roughly 68% of which appear only once. Sequenced material: sorted CD4+, CD8+, or CD8+CD57+ T cells (not recorded which) from PBMCs. All receptors derive from a human donor in good health, serving as a control. The CDR3 runs from the conserved cysteine through the conserved F or W. D genes are given only for firm matches. Clone size appears in some rows only: once, few, many, or a class for an expanded clone.

J: TRBJ1-1; D: .; V: TRBV11-3; size: many; CDR3: CASSLDGVNTEAFF; DNA: TGTGCCAGCAGCTTAGACGGGGTGAACACTGAAGCTTTCTTT
J: TRBJ2-3; D: .; V: TRBV5-1; size: .; CDR3: CASSLGRGRTSTDTQYF; DNA: TGCGCCAGCAGCTTGGGGAGGGGCCGAACTAGCACAGATACGCAGTATTTT
J: TRBJ1-5; D: .; V: TRBV2; size: .; CDR3: CASTPGAGRNQPQHF; DNA: TGTGCCAGCACCCCCGGGGCAGGGCGCAATCAGCCCCAGCATTTT
J: TRBJ1-2; D: .; V: TRBV12-3/TRBV12-4; size: .; CDR3: CASSRQMGYGYTF; DNA: TGTGCCAGCAGCCGCCAGATGGGCTATGGCTACACCTTC
J: TRBJ1-1; D: .; V: TRBV12-3/TRBV12-4; size: many; CDR3: CASSLEAGIDTEAFF; DNA: TGTGCCAGCAGTTTGGAGGCAGGGATCGACACTGAAGCTTTCTTT
J: TRBJ2-5; D: .; V: TRBV7-6; size: many; CDR3: CASRAVGGPVTQYF; DNA: TGTGCCAGCAGGGCTGTGGGGGGGCCAGTGACCCAGTACTTC
J: TRBJ2-3; D: .; V: TRBV20-1; size: .; CDR3: CSASGSTDTQYF; DNA: TGCAGTGCGAGCGGAAGCACAGATACGCAGTATTTT
J: TRBJ2-1; D: TRBD1; V: TRBV7-2; size: .; CDR3: CASSLERGLRTETF; DNA: TGTGCCAGCAGCCTAGAAAGGGGGCTTCGCACAGAGACGTTC
J: TRBJ2-7; D: TRBD1; V: TRBV7-2; size: once; CDR3: CASSRDRGATQYFQYF; DNA: TGTGCCAGCAGCCGTGACAGGGGAGCAACGCAGTACTTTCAGTACTTC
J: TRBJ1-5; D: .; V: TRBV7-9; size: many; CDR3: CASSPGGTGGQPQHF; DNA: TGTGCCAGCAGTCCCGGGGGGACGGGGGGTCAGCCCCAGCATTTT
J: TRBJ2-2; D: .; V: TRBV7-2; size: .; CDR3: CASSLGGHGELFF; DNA: TGTGCCAGCAGCTTGGGGGGGCACGGGGAGCTGTTTTTT
J: TRBJ2-7; D: TRBD2; V: TRBV6-1; size: .; CDR3: CASSRLAGGCEQYF; DNA: TGTGCCAGCAGCCGACTAGCGGGGGGTTGCGAGCAGTACTTC
J: TRBJ1-1; D: .; V: TRBV5-8; size: .; CDR3: CASSPRRRRNTEAFF; DNA: TGTGCCAGCAGCCCCCGCAGACGGAGGAACACTGAAGCTTTCTTT
J: TRBJ2-7; D: TRBD1; V: TRBV11-2; size: few; CDR3: CASSPDPGGRSYEQCF; DNA: TGTGCCAGCAGCCCAGATCCAGGGGGTCGGTCCTACGAGCAGTGCTTC
J: TRBJ2-5; D: .; V: TRBV20-1; size: .; CDR3: CSARDFNSGEETQYF; DNA: TGCAGTGCTAGGGATTTTAACTCGGGCGAAGAGACCCAGTACTTC
J: TRBJ1-1; D: .; V: TRBV9; size: few; CDR3: CASSVVAGLNTEAFF; DNA: TGTGCCAGCAGCGTTGTCGCAGGGTTGAACACTGAAGCTTTCTTT
J: TRBJ1-5; D: TRBD1; V: TRBV19; size: many; CDR3: CASSFDRVQPQHF; DNA: TGTGCCAGTAGTTTTGACAGGGTACAGCCCCAGCATTTT
J: TRBJ1-1; D: .; V: TRBV2; size: many; CDR3: CASLFGRNTEAFF; DNA: TGTGCCAGCTTGTTCGGGAGGAACACTGAAGCTTTCTTT
J: TRBJ2-7; D: TRBD1; V: TRBV15; size: .; CDR3: CATSSHGTVSYEQYF; DNA: TGTGCCACCAGCAGTCACGGGACAGTAAGCTACGAGCAGTACTTC
J: TRBJ1-1; D: .; V: TRBV12-3/TRBV12-4; size: many; CDR3: CASSLQANTNTEAFF; DNA: TGTGCCAGCAGTCTACAGGCAAATACGAACACTGAAGCTTTCTTT
J: TRBJ1-2; D: .; V: TRBV10-3; size: .; CDR3: CAIRREGPYGYTF; DNA: TGTGCCATCAGGCGGGAGGGTCCCTATGGCTACACCTTC
J: TRBJ2-2; D: TRBD2; V: TRBV7-8; size: .; CDR3: CATSPSLAGAANPGELFF; DNA: TGTGCCACCAGCCCGTCGCTAGCGGGGGCCGCGAACCCCGGGGAGCTGTTTTTT
J: TRBJ2-6; D: TRBD1; V: TRBV12-5; size: .; CDR3: CASSSYWDRERVSGANVLTF; DNA: TGTGCCAGCAGTTCCTACTGGGACAGGGAAAGGGTCTCTGGGGCCAACGTCCTGACTTTC
J: TRBJ1-5; D: .; V: TRBV20-1; size: .; CDR3: CSASGTGYLRGNQPQHF; DNA: TGCAGTGCTAGCGGGACGGGCTACCTTCGGGGCAATCAGCCCCAGCATTTT
J: TRBJ2-7; D: .; V: TRBV19; size: .; CDR3: CASSMGGSLSEQYF; DNA: TGTGCCAGTAGTATGGGGGGTAGCTTGTCCGAGCAGTACTTC
J: TRBJ2-2; D: .; V: TRBV19; size: many; CDR3: CASSIGPANTGELFF; DNA: TGTGCCAGTAGTATTGGTCCTGCGAACACCGGGGAGCTGTTTTTT
J: TRBJ2-3; D: TRBD2; V: TRBV7-9; size: .; CDR3: CASRLGGGVGVTQYF; DNA: TGTGCCAGCAGACTAGGCGGGGGGGTGGGGGTTACGCAGTATTTT